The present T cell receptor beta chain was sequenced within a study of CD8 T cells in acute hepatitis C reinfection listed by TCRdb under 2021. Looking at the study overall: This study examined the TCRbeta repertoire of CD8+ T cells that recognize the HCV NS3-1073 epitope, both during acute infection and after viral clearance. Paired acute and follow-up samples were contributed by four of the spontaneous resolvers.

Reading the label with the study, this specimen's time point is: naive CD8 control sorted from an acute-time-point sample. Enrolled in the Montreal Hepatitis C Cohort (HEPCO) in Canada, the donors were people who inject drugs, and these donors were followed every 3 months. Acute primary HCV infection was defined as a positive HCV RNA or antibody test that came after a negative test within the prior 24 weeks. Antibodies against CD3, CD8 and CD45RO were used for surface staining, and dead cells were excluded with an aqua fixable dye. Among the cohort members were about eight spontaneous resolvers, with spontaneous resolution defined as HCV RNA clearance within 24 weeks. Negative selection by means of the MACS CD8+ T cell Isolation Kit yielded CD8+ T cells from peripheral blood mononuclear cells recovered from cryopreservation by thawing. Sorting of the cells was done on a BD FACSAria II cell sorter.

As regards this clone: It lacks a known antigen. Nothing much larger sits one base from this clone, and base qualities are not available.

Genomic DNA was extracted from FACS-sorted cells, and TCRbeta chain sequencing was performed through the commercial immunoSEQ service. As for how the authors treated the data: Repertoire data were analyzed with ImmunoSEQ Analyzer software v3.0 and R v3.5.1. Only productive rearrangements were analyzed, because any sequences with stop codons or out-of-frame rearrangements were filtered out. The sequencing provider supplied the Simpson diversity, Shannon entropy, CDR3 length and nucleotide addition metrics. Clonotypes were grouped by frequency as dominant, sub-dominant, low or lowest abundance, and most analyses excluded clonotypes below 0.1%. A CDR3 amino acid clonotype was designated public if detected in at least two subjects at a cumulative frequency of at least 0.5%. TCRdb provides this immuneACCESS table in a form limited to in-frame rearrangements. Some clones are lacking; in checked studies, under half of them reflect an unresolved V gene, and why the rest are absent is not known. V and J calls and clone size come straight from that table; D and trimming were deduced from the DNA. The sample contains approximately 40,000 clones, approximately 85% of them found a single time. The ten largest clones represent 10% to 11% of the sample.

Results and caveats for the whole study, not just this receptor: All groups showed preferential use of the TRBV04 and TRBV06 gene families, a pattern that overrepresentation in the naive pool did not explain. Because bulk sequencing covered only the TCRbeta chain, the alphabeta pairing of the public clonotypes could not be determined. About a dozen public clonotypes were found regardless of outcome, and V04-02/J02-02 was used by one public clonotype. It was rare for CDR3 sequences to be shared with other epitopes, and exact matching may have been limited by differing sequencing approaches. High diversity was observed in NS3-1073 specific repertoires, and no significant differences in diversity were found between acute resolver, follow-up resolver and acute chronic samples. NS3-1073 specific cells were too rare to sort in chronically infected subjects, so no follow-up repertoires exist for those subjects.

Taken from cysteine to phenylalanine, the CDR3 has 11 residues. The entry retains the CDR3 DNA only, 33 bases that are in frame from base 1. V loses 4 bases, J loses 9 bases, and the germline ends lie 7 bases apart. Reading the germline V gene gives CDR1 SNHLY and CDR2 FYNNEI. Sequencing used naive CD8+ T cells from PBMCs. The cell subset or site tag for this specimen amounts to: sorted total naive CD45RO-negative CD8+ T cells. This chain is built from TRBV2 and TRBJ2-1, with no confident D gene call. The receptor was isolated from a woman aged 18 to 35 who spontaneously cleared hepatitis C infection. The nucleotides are TGTGCCAGCAGTGGTGCTAGTGAGCAGTTCTTC. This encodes CASSGASEQFF.